This is a list of T cell receptor beta chains from one sample in a study of blood T cell repertoires in COVID-19. Assay: immunoSEQ multiplex PCR; the TCRdb copy retains only in-frame clones and omits some. The sample has about 220,000 clones, less than 85% seen once. The sample taken for sequencing was peripheral blood. The receptors derive from a woman of 80 years or more with acute or convalescent COVID-19. Both conserved end residues are part of each CDR3. The D gene is left open where the match is weak. A clone size is listed for some rows: how often the clone was seen (once, few, many), or a class if it is expanded.

>-|-|TRBJ2-1|15|TRBV6-5
CASQGQADFYNEQFF
TGTGCCAGCCAGGGGCAGGCAGATTTTTACAATGAGCAGTTCTTC
>TRBD2|-|TRBJ2-1|17|TRBV4-2
CASSQLAGGHSYNEQFF
TGTGCCAGCAGCCAACTAGCGGGGGGGCACTCCTACAATGAGCAGTTCTTC
>-|-|TRBJ1-2|12|TRBV6-5
CASSSPRGGYTF
TGTGCCAGCAGCTCCCCGCGGGGCGGCTACACCTTC
>-|-|TRBJ2-6|14|TRBV24-1
CATRDSSGANVLTF
TGTGCCACCAGAGACAGCTCTGGGGCCAACGTCCTGACTTTC
>-|many|TRBJ1-5|15|TRBV6-2/TRBV6-3
CASSYGTTSNQPQHF
TGTGCCAGCAGTTACGGGACAACTAGCAATCAGCCCCAGCATTTT
>TRBD2|-|TRBJ2-1|15|TRBV7-3
CASTPSGGAVGEQFF
TGTGCCAGCACCCCTAGCGGGGGGGCGGTAGGTGAGCAGTTCTTC
>-|-|TRBJ2-1|17|TRBV4-1
CASSQDAVSLGYNEQFF
TGCGCCAGCAGCCAAGACGCGGTCAGTCTCGGCTACAATGAGCAGTTCTTC
>-|-|TRBJ1-3|15|TRBV4-2
CASSQVSITGNTIYF
TGTGCCAGCAGCCAAGTCAGTATAACCGGAAACACCATATATTTT
>TRBD1|-|TRBJ2-3|14|TRBV6-5
CASSLRGGPDTQYF
TGTGCCAGCAGTTTAAGAGGGGGCCCAGATACGCAGTATTTT
>TRBD2|once|TRBJ2-2|16|TRBV7-3
CASSQPLSGGPGELFF
TGTGCCAGCAGCCAACCTCTATCGGGGGGTCCCGGGGAGCTGTTTTTT
>-|-|TRBJ1-4|19|TRBV15
CATSRERTLGGARGEKLFF
TGTGCCACCAGCAGAGAGAGGACCCTGGGGGGGGCCCGGGGTGAAAAACTGTTTTTT
>TRBD1|-|TRBJ1-2|13|TRBV19
CASSTTGGGGYTF
TGTGCCAGTAGTACCACAGGGGGCGGTGGCTACACCTTC
>-|few|TRBJ1-1|13|TRBV7-9
CASSLSGVTEAFF
TGTGCCAGCAGCTTATCCGGGGTCACTGAAGCTTTCTTT
>TRBD2|-|TRBJ2-1|14|TRBV5-6
CASSLGLAPHEQFF
TGTGCCAGCAGCCTAGGACTAGCTCCCCATGAGCAGTTCTTC
>TRBD1|-|TRBJ2-4|16|TRBV18
CASSYPGQGNKNIQYF
TGTGCCAGCTCATACCCGGGACAGGGAAACAAAAACATTCAGTACTTC
>TRBD1|-|TRBJ2-6|18|TRBV4-1
CASSQTATGARGANVLTF
TGCGCCAGCAGCCAAACTGCGACAGGGGCCAGAGGGGCCAACGTCCTGACTTTC
>-|-|TRBJ1-1|16|TRBV6-2/TRBV6-3
CASSRPLEGRNTEAFF
TGTGCCAGCAGTCGCCCTCTGGAGGGGCGGAACACTGAAGCTTTCTTT
>TRBD1|once|TRBJ1-2|15|TRBV3-1/TRBV3-2
CASSQAGTGVYGYTF
TGTGCCAGCAGCCAAGCCGGGACAGGGGTCTATGGCTACACCTTC
>-|-|TRBJ1-2|17|TRBV6-1
CASSETSYVEANYGHTF
TGTGCCAGCAGTGAGACCAGTTATGTGGAAGCTAACTATGGCCACACCTTC
>TRBD1|-|TRBJ1-1|14|TRBV27
CASSFMSRDSSRFF
TGTGCCAGCAGTTTCATGTCCCGGGACAGCTCACGATTCTTT
>TRBD1|once|TRBJ2-7|15|TRBV19
CASSIAGQGGYEQYF
TGTGCCAGTAGTATAGCCGGACAGGGGGGCTACGAGCAGTACTTC
>-|few|TRBJ1-6|14|TRBV3-1/TRBV3-2
CASSPSGVGSPLHF
TGTGCCAGCAGCCCCTCAGGGGTAGGGTCACCCCTCCACTTT
>TRBD2|-|TRBJ2-1|16|TRBV7-8
CASSPGTSGGNNEQFF
TGTGCCAGCAGCCCCGGGACTAGCGGGGGGAACAATGAGCAGTTCTTC
>TRBD1|-|TRBJ2-7|14|TRBV6-5
CASSTGTGDYEQYF
TGTGCCAGCAGTACCGGGACAGGGGACTACGAGCAGTACTTC
>-|-|TRBJ2-2|16|TRBV9
CASRTTGTSNTGELFF
TGTGCCAGCAGGACGACCGGGACATCGAACACCGGGGAGCTGTTTTTT
>-|-|TRBJ1-1|16|TRBV19
CASSLYAAQMNTEAFF
TGTGCCAGTAGTCTTTACGCAGCACAGATGAACACTGAAGCTTTCTTT
>-|-|TRBJ1-3|13|TRBV5-1
CASSDSVGNTIYF
TGCGCCAGCAGCGACAGCGTGGGAAACACCATATATTTT
>TRBD1|-|TRBJ2-3|16|TRBV6-6
CASSYQTGVARDTQYF
TGTGCCAGCAGTTACCAGACAGGGGTAGCTAGAGATACGCAGTATTTT
>-|-|TRBJ2-7|15|TRBV5-1
CASSPGGTEGYEQYF
TGCGCCAGCAGCCCTGGGGGGACAGAGGGTTACGAGCAGTACTTC
>-|-|TRBJ1-2|12|TRBV7-2
CAGRGARNGYTF
TGTGCCGGGCGGGGGGCAAGGAATGGCTACACCTTC
>-|-|TRBJ1-6|18|TRBV30
CAWSGEGGSKVYNSPLHF
TGTGCCTGGAGTGGCGAAGGGGGAAGCAAAGTCTATAATTCACCCCTCCACTTT